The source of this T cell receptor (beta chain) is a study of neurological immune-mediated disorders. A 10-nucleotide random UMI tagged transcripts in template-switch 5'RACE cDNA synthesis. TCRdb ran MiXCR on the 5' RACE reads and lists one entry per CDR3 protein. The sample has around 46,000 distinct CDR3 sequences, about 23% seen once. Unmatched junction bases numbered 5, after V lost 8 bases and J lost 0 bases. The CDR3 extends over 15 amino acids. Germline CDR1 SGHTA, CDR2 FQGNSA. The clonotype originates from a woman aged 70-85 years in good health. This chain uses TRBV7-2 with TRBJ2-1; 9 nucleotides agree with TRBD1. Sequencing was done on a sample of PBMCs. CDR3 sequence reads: CASQRTGDSYNEQFF. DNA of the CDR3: TGTGCCAGCCAAAGGACAGGGGACTCCTACAATGAGCAGTTCTTC.